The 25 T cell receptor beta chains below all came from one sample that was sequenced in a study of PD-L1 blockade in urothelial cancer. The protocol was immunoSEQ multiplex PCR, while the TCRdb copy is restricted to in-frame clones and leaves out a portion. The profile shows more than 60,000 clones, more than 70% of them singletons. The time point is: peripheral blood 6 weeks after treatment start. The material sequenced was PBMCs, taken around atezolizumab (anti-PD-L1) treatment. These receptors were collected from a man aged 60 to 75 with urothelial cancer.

This CDR3 is CASSLELSLRNSPLHF. CDR3 sequence (DNA): TGTGCCAGCAGCTTAGAGCTGAGCTTGAGGAATTCACCCCTCCACTTT. The genes are TRBV7-9 and TRBJ1-6, with no clear D. Trimming removed 1 base from V and 7 bases from J, with 14 bases in between. There are 16 residues in the CDR3. Germline V gene data show CDR1 as SEHNR and CDR2 as FQNEAQ (reference sequence).

CDR3 loop: CASSQVQGNEQFF. The CDR3 nucleotides read TGTGCCAGCAGCCAAGTTCAGGGCAATGAGCAGTTCTTC. The V and J genes are TRBV4-2 and TRBJ2-1; a weak D match, TRBD1 (5 bases). V was shortened by 1 base and J by 6 bases, with 7 bases between the two germline ends. This CDR3 is 13 amino acids long. CDR1 is LGHNA and CDR2 is YNFKEQ in the germline V gene.

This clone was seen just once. The CDR3 DNA sequence: TGTGCCAGCAGCGGGGGTTCTCTAGCGGGGGTGGAGACCCAGTACTTC. Translating it yields CASSGGSLAGVETQYF. The V call is TRBV9, the J call TRBJ2-5, with 10 bases lining up with TRBD2. The CDR3 spans 16 residues. With V trimmed by 3 bases and J by 5 bases, 10 bases remained unmatched. The germline CDR1 and CDR2 sequences are SGDLS and YYNGEE. The whole variable domain, remainder taken from reference TRBV9 and TRBJ2-5, is DSGVTQTPKHLITATGQRVTLRCSPRSGDLSVYWYQQSLDQGLQFLIQYYNGEERAKGNILERFSAQQFPDLHSELNLSSLELGDSALYFCASSGGSLAGVETQYFGPGTRLLVL.

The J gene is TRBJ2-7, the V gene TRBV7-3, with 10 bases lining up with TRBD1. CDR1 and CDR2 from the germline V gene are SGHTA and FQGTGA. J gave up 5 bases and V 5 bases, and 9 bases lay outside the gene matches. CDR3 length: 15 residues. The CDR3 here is CASSVPGQGFDEQYF. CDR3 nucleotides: TGTGCCAGCAGCGTACCGGGACAGGGGTTCGACGAGCAGTACTTC.

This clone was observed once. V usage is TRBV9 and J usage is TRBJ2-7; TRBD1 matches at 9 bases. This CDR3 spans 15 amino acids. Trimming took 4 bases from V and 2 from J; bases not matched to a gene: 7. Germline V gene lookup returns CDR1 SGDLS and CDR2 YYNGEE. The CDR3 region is CASSPRQGGTYEQYF. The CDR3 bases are TGTGCCAGCAGCCCAAGACAGGGGGGGACCTACGAGCAGTACTTC.

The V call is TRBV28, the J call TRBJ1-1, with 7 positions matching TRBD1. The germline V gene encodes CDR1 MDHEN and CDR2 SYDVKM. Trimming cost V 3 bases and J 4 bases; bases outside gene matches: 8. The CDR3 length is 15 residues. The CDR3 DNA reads TGTGCCAGCAGTTTCTGGGCAGGGGGTATCACTGAAGCTTTCTTT. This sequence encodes CASSFWAGGITEAFF.

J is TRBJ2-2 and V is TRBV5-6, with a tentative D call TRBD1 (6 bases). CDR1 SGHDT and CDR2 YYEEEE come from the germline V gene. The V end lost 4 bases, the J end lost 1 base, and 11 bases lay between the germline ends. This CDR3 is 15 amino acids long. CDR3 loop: CASSDWTENTGELFF. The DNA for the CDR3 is TGTGCCAGCAGCGATTGGACAGAGAACACCGGGGAGCTGTTTTTT.

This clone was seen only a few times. The CDR3 DNA reads as TGCGCCAGCAGACAGGGGGAAGGAAATCAGCCCCAGCATTTT. Its protein is CASRQGEGNQPQHF. The chain is built from TRBV4-1 and TRBJ1-5, with TRBD1 matching 8 bases. The CDR3 sequence is 14 residues long. Germline CDR1 MGHRA, CDR2 YSYEKL. V gave up 6 bases and J gave up 4 bases; unmatched junction bases: 5.

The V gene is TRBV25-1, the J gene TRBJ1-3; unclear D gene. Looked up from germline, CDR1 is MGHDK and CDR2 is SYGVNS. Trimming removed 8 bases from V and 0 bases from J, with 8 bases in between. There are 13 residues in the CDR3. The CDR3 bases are TGTGCCAGCCAAGCGGGCTCTGGAAACACCATATATTTT. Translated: CASQAGSGNTIYF.

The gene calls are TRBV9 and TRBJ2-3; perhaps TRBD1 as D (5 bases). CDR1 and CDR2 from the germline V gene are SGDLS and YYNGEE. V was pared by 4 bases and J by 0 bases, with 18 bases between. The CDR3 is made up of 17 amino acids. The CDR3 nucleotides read TGTGCCAGCAGCCAAGGACACTTTCTTACTAGCACAGATACGCAGTATTTT. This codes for CASSQGHFLTSTDTQYF. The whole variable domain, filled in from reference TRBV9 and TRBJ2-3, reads DSGVTQTPKHLITATGQRVTLRCSPRSGDLSVYWYQQSLDQGLQFLIQYYNGEERAKGNILERFSAQQFPDLHSELNLSSLELGDSALYFCASSQGHFLTSTDTQYFGPGTRLTVL.

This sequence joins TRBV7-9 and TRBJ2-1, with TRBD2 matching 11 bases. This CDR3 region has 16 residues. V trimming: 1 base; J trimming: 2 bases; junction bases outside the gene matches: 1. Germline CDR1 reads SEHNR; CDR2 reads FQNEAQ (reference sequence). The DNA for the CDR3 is TGTGCCAGCAGCTTAGAGGGACTAGCGGCCTACAATGAGCAGTTCTTC. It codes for CASSLEGLAAYNEQFF.

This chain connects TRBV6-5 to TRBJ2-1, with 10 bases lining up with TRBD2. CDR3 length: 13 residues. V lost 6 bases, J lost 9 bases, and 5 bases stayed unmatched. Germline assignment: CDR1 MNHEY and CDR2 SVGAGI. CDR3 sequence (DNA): TGTGCCAGCAGGCTAGCGGGAGTTTTTGAGCAGTTCTTC. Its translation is CASRLAGVFEQFF.

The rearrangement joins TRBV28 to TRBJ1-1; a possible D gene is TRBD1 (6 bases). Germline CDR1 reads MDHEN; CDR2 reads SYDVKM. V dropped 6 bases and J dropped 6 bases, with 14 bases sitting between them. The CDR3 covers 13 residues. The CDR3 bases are TGTGCCAGCAGCGATACAGGGCGGGCTGAAGCTTTCTTT. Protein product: CASSDTGRAEAFF.

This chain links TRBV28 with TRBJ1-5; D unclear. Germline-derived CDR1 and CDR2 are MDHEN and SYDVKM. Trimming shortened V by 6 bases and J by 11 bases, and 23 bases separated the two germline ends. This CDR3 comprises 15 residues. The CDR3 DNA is TGTGCCAGCAGACCAACTGCCTTCGGCGGTTCGGCCCAGCATTTT. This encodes CASRPTAFGGSAQHF.

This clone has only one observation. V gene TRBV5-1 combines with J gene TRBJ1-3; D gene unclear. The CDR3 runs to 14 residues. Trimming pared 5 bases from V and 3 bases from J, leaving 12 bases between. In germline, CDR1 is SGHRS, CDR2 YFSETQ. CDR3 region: CASRQPEGGNTIYF. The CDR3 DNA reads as TGCGCCAGCAGACAACCCGAGGGTGGAAACACCATATATTTT. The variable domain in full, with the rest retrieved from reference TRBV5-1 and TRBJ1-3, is KAGVTQTPRYLIKTRGQQVTLSCSPISGHRSVSWYQQTPGQGLQFLFEYFSETQRNKGNFPGRFSGRQFSNSRSEMNVSTLELGDSALYLCASRQPEGGNTIYFGEGSWLTVV.

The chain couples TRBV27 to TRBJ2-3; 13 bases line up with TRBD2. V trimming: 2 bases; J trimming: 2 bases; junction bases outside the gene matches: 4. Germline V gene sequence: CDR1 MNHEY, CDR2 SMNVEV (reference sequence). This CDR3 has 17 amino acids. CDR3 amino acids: CASSLGGTSGITDTQYF. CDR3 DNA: TGTGCCAGCAGTTTAGGCGGGACTAGCGGGATCACAGATACGCAGTATTTT.

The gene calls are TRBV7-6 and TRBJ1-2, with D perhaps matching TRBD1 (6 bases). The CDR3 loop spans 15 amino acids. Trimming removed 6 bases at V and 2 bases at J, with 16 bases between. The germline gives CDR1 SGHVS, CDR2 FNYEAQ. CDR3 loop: CASSRDIQGNYGYTF. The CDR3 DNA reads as TGTGCCAGCAGTCGGGACATTCAAGGGAACTATGGCTACACCTTC.

The DNA of the CDR3 is TGTGCCAGCAGTGAGCCATCGTCCGAGGGGACTAGCGGGAGCTCCTACAATGAGCAGTTCTTC. Its protein product is CASSEPSSEGTSGSSYNEQFF. The rearrangement links TRBV2 to TRBJ2-1; 14 bases are a match to TRBD2. The CDR3 sequence is 21 residues long. The germline V gene has CDR1 SNHLY and CDR2 FYNNEI. Trimming cost V 3 bases and J 0 bases; bases outside gene matches: 13.

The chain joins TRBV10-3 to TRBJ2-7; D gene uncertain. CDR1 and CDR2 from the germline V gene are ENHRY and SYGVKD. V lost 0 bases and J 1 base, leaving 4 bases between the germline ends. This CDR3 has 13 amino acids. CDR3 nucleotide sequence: TGTGCCATCAGTGAGTCGGCATCCTACGAGCAGTACTTC. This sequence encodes CAISESASYEQYF.

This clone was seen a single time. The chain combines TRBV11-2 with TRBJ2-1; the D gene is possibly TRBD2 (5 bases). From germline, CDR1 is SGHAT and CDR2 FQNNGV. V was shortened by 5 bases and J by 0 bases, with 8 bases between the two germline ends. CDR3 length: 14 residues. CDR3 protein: CASSTSSSYNEQFF. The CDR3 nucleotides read TGTGCCAGCAGCACTAGTAGCTCCTACAATGAGCAGTTCTTC.

CDR3 protein: CASSSGQEPYNEQFF. Written as DNA, the CDR3 is TGTGCCAGCAGCTCGGGACAGGAACCTTACAATGAGCAGTTCTTC. The V and J genes are TRBV5-6 and TRBJ2-1; 8 bases fit TRBD1. V lost 3 bases to trimming and J lost 4 bases; unmatched junction nucleotides: 6. This CDR3 has 15 amino acids. Per the germline V gene, CDR1 is SGHDT and CDR2 is YYEEEE.

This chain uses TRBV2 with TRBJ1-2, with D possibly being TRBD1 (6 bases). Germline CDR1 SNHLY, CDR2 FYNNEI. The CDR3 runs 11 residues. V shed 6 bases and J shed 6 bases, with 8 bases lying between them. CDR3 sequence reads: CASRRGNGYTF. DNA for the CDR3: TGTGCCAGCAGGAGGGGGAATGGCTACACCTTC. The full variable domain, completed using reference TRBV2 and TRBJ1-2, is EPEVTQTPSHQVTQMGQEVILRCVPISNHLYFYWYRQILGQKVEFLVSFYNNEISEKSEIFDDQFSVERPDGSNFTLKIRSTKLEDSAMYFCASRRGNGYTFGSGTRLTVV.

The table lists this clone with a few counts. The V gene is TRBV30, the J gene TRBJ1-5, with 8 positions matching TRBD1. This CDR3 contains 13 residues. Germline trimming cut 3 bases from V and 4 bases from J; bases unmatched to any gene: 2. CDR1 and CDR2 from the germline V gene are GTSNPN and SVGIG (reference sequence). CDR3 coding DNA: TGTGCCTGGAGAAGACAGGGGAATCAGCCCCAGCATTTT. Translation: CAWRRQGNQPQHF.

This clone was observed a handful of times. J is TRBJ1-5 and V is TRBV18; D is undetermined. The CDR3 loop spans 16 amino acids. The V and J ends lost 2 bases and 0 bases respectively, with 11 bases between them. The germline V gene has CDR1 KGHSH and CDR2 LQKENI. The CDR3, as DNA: TGTGCCAGCTCACCATCAGGAAGCTATAGCAATCAGCCCCAGCATTTT. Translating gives CASSPSGSYSNQPQHF.

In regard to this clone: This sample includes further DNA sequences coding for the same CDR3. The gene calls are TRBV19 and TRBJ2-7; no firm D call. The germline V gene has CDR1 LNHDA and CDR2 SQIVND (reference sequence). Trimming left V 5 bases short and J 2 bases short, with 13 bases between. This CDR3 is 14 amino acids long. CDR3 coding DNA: TGTGCCAGTAGTCTGGGCCAATCTACCTACGAGCAGTACTTC. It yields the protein CASSLGQSTYEQYF.